Below, 25 T cell receptor beta chains from the same sample are listed, as sequenced in a study of blood T cell repertoires in COVID-19. Generated by immunoSEQ multiplex PCR, the TCRdb table keeps only in-frame clones and is missing some. The sample carries 100,000 to 150,000 clones, about 88% recorded once. Sequenced material: peripheral blood. The source of these receptors is a woman aged 80 or older with acute or convalescent COVID-19.

The gene calls are TRBV9 and TRBJ1-2, with 8 nucleotides matching TRBD1. CDR3 size: 16 residues. The V gene end was trimmed by 0 bases and the J gene end by 7 bases; junction bases not matched to a gene: 11. Germline V gives CDR1 SGDLS, CDR2 YYNGEE. Written as DNA, the CDR3 is TGTGCCAGCAGCGTAGCTGACACAGGGGGAATGAGTGGCTACACCTTC. It is translated as CASSVADTGGMSGYTF.

The CDR3 sequence: CASRRSEEKLFF. The CDR3 DNA sequence: TGTGCCAGCAGGCGCTCGGAGGAAAAACTGTTTTTT. V usage is TRBV12-3 or TRBV12-4 and J usage is TRBJ1-4; no clear D. V shed 6 bases and J shed 8 bases, with 10 bases lying between them. This CDR3 has 12 amino acids.

The rearrangement links TRBV14 to TRBJ2-2, with D perhaps matching TRBD1 (5 bases). Between the trimmed V and J ends, which lost 0 bases and 3 bases, there was a span of 5 bases. In germline, CDR1 is SGHDN, CDR2 FVKESK. The CDR3 has 14 residues. Here the CDR3 reads CASSQEGDTGELFF. The CDR3 DNA is TGTGCCAGCAGCCAAGAAGGGGACACCGGGGAGCTGTTTTTT.

V gene TRBV27 combines with J gene TRBJ2-1; TRBD2 matches at 12 bases. Germline CDR1 reads MNHEY; CDR2 reads SMNVEV (reference sequence). V lost 1 base, J lost 4 bases, and 11 bases stayed unmatched. The CDR3 is made up of 19 amino acids. Here the CDR3 DNA reads TGTGCCAGCAGTTTATTGGGGCTAGCGGGAGGGCCGGGATACAATGAGCAGTTCTTC. Translated, it gives CASSLLGLAGGPGYNEQFF.

The chain employs TRBV10-3 and TRBJ2-4; D possibly corresponds to TRBD1 (6 bases). The CDR3 spans 14 residues. The V and J ends lost 11 bases and 0 bases respectively, with 14 bases between them. Germline V lookup: CDR1 ENHRY, CDR2 SYGVKD. The DNA for the CDR3 is TGTGCCGCGACAGGCGAACTAGCCAAAAACATTCAGTACTTC. Translated, it gives CAATGELAKNIQYF.

The genes are TRBV9 and TRBJ1-6; 11 bases fit TRBD1. The germline V gene encodes CDR1 SGDLS and CDR2 YYNGEE. Losses at the gene ends were 4 bases for V and 7 bases for J; bases not matched to a gene: 7. This CDR3 spans 16 amino acids. CDR3 sequence reads: CASSSGGTGGNSPLHF. The CDR3 region has the DNA TGTGCCAGCAGCTCCGGCGGGACAGGGGGAAATTCACCCCTCCACTTT.

The rearrangement joins TRBV7-2 to TRBJ2-2; 7 nucleotides match TRBD2. The germline V gene has CDR1 SGHTA and CDR2 FQGNSA. V dropped 2 bases and J dropped 4; count of bases not matched to a gene: 7. This CDR3 has 16 residues. The CDR3 loop is CASSLTGGIGTGELFF. The CDR3 nucleotides read TGTGCCAGCAGCTTAACCGGGGGGATCGGCACCGGGGAGCTGTTTTTT.

J is TRBJ2-3 and V is TRBV11-2; 11 nucleotides agree with TRBD2. Germline CDR1 and CDR2: SGHAT and FQNNGV. Unmatched junction bases numbered 7, after V lost 4 bases and J lost 4 bases. This CDR3 region has 16 residues. CDR3 loop: CASSSLAGGPADTQYF. CDR3 nucleotide sequence: TGTGCCAGCAGCTCGCTAGCGGGAGGCCCCGCAGATACGCAGTATTTT.

This rearrangement joins TRBV27 to TRBJ1-2; TRBD1 agrees at 10 bases. This CDR3 region has 18 residues. Germline CDR1 MNHEY, CDR2 SMNVEV (reference sequence). Trimming at V came to 0 bases and at J to 4 bases, leaving 11 bases not matched to a gene. The CDR3 loop reads CASSLSYRTGGSSYGYTF. The CDR3 nucleotides are TGTGCCAGCAGTTTATCTTACCGGACAGGGGGATCTTCCTATGGCTACACCTTC.

The chain combines TRBV6-2 or TRBV6-3 with TRBJ2-2, with TRBD1 matching 8 bases. The CDR3 totals 16 residues. Germline assignment: CDR1 MNHEY and CDR2 SVGEGT. The V and J ends lost 3 bases and 5 bases, in that order; junction bases with no gene match: 8. This CDR3 is CASSYERTGRTGELFF. The CDR3, as DNA: TGTGCCAGCAGTTATGAGAGGACAGGGAGAACCGGGGAGCTGTTTTTT.

J is TRBJ1-5 and V is TRBV19; D may be TRBD1 (5 bases). The V gene lost 5 bases and the J gene lost 5 bases, with 19 bases spanning the gap. This CDR3 is built from 16 residues. The germline CDR1 and CDR2 sequences are LNHDA and SQIVND (reference sequence). CDR3 sequence (DNA): TGTGCCAGTAGTCCCAGACAGAGGAAGAAGGATCAGCCCCAGCATTTT. Translation: CASSPRQRKKDQPQHF.

V gene TRBV6-5 combines with J gene TRBJ2-7; D is perhaps TRBD1 (5 bases). Trimming stripped 7 bases from V and 8 bases from J, with 15 bases between. This CDR3 is built from 12 residues. CDR1 MNHEY and CDR2 SVGAGI come from the germline V gene. As DNA, the CDR3 is TGTGCCAGCAATCCGGCCCAGGGCAAGCAGTACTTC. Protein product: CASNPAQGKQYF.

V gene TRBV6-4 combines with J gene TRBJ1-5; D call uncertain. The CDR3 covers 11 residues. CDR1 and CDR2 from the germline V gene are MRHNA and SNTAGT. CDR3 nucleotides: TGTGTCAGGCGAAGCAATCAGCCCCAGCATTTT. Its translation: CVRRSNQPQHF.

The CDR3 region is CASSQDGTGGMTEAFF. CDR3 nucleotide sequence: TGTGCCAGCAGCCAAGATGGGACAGGGGGCATGACTGAAGCTTTCTTT. V gene TRBV3-1 (or the pseudogene TRBV3-2) combines with J gene TRBJ1-1; 12 bases are a match to TRBD1. Germline V gene data show CDR1 as LGHDT and CDR2 as YNNKEL (reference sequence). CDR3 length equals 16 residues. The V segment lost 0 bases and the J segment 5 bases; nucleotides outside the gene matches: 4.

This chain connects TRBV5-1 to TRBJ2-7; D may be TRBD1 (6 bases). V lost 0 bases and J lost 6, with 13 bases in between. This CDR3 is built from 14 residues. The germline V gene has CDR1 SGHRS and CDR2 YFSETQ. CDR3 protein: CASSLDRVSSEQYF. The CDR3 bases are TGCGCCAGCAGCTTGGACAGGGTTTCGAGCGAGCAGTACTTC.

As concerns this clone: This specimen includes other DNA sequences encoding the same CDR3. The chain carries TRBV27 and TRBJ2-7; TRBD2 is a possible D gene (7 bases). The CDR3 extends over 14 amino acids. Germline-derived CDR1 and CDR2 are MNHEY and SMNVEV (reference sequence). Between the trimmed V and J ends, which lost 5 bases and 7 bases, there was a span of 18 bases. The CDR3 sequence is CASSMDRGGGEQYF. CDR3 nucleotides: TGTGCCAGCAGTATGGACCGGGGAGGGGGGGAGCAGTACTTC.

The rearrangement links TRBV7-2 to TRBJ1-5; D is possibly TRBD1 (5 bases). The CDR3 has 15 amino acids. Per germline, CDR1 SGHTA and CDR2 FQGNSA. Deletions cut 4 bases from V and 2 bases from J, with 12 bases between. For the CDR3, the DNA is TGTGCCAGCAGCTCCCGAACGACAGGCAATCAGCCCCAGCATTTT. It encodes CASSSRTTGNQPQHF.

V is TRBV6-5 and J is TRBJ1-6, with TRBD1 identical over 9 bases. This CDR3 has 14 residues. V lost 7 bases to trimming and J lost 7 bases; unmatched junction nucleotides: 5. Germline CDR1 MNHEY, CDR2 SVGAGI. CDR3 region: CASTSDRGNSPLHF. In nucleotides, the CDR3 is TGTGCCAGCACTTCGGACAGGGGAAATTCACCCCTCCACTTT.

J is TRBJ2-7 and V is TRBV11-3, with 7 bases that match TRBD1. The CDR3 covers 13 residues. Germline lookup yields CDR1 SGHNT and CDR2 YENEEA. The junction had 4 bases not matched to a gene; V was cut back by 5 bases and J by 3 bases. The CDR3 DNA reads TGTGCCAGCAGCCAACAGGGGATCTACGAGCAGTACTTC. Translated: CASSQQGIYEQYF. Full variable domain (missing parts from reference TRBV11-3 and TRBJ2-7): EAGVVQSPRYKIIEKKQPVAFWCNPISGHNTLYWYLQNLGQGPELLIRYENEEAVDDSQLPKDRFSAERLKGVDSTLKIQPAELGDSAVYLCASSQQGIYEQYFGPGTRLTVT.

This sequence joins TRBV5-4 and TRBJ2-5; D may be TRBD1 (8 bases). V gave up 4 bases and J gave up 3 bases, with 13 bases separating them. Germline CDR1 SGHNT, CDR2 YYREEE (reference sequence). CDR3 length: 14 residues. DNA for the CDR3: TGTGCCAGCAGCGTTACAGGGGGGGAAGAGACCCAGTACTTC. Translation gives CASSVTGGEETQYF.

This chain uses TRBV11-3 with TRBJ2-7, with 7 bases aligning to TRBD1. This CDR3 has 14 amino acids. Trimming at V came to 3 bases and at J to 7 bases, leaving 9 bases not matched to a gene. Looked up from germline, CDR1 is SGHNT and CDR2 is YENEEA. The CDR3 coding sequence is TGTGCCAGCAGCTTTGCAGGGGGACGGGGAGAGCAGTACTTC. Translated, it gives CASSFAGGRGEQYF.

This clone came up once. J is TRBJ2-1 and V is TRBV7-9; a weak D match, TRBD2 (5 bases). CDR1 and CDR2 from the germline V gene are SEHNR and FQNEAQ (reference sequence). The CDR3 totals 14 residues. With 1 base removed from V and 7 bases from J, the gap between germline ends came to 11 bases. The CDR3 is CASSLVDYLNEQFF. The CDR3 region has the DNA TGTGCCAGCAGCTTAGTAGACTACCTGAATGAGCAGTTCTTC.

The rearrangement uses TRBV5-6 and TRBJ2-7; TRBD2 is a possible D gene (5 bases). Germline CDR1 and CDR2: SGHDT and YYEEEE. Trimming took 3 bases from V and 2 from J, leaving 9 bases between them. This CDR3 is 13 amino acids long. The CDR3 here is CASSSDFTYEQYF. CDR3 DNA: TGTGCCAGCAGCTCGGACTTTACCTACGAGCAGTACTTC.

The J gene is TRBJ1-2, the V gene TRBV19, with 10 nucleotides matching TRBD1. Germline CDR1 and CDR2: LNHDA and SQIVND (reference sequence). Trimming cost V 7 bases and J 3 bases; bases outside gene matches: 14. The CDR3 has 17 residues. This CDR3 is CASKLSGTGAGYYGYTF. The CDR3 DNA reads TGTGCCAGTAAGTTGAGCGGGACAGGGGCGGGATACTATGGCTACACCTTC.

The chain has TRBV19 and TRBJ1-4, with TRBD1 matching over 7 bases. CDR1 LNHDA and CDR2 SQIVND come from the germline V gene (reference sequence). This CDR3 comprises 12 residues. Trimming took 8 bases from V and 6 from J; bases not matched to a gene: 3. The CDR3 region has the DNA TGTGCCAGTCGGACAGGTTATGAAAAACTGTTTTTT. Translating it yields CASRTGYEKLFF.